This T cell receptor (beta chain) came from a study of patients and donors after allogeneic stem cell transplantation. TCRdb reprocessed the RT-PCR reads with MiXCR, giving one entry per CDR3 protein. This sample has around 160,000 distinct CDR3 sequences, with 25% to 35% found just once. This clonotype was picked up a small number of times. This CDR3 spans 16 amino acids. Germline V gene data show CDR1 as MNHNY and CDR2 as SVGAGI (reference sequence). V was shortened by 1 base and J by 3 bases, with 16 bases between the two germline ends. This chain joins TRBV6-6 and TRBJ2-7, with D perhaps TRBD1 (6 bases). The source material was blood, either unsorted or a sorted T cell fraction (not recorded which). The receptor's source is a human donor who was either an allogeneic HSCT recipient or a stem cell or donor lymphocyte infusion donor (not recorded which). It is not recorded whose cells these are; they may come from a transplant donor. The CDR3 protein is CASSYYHRDGIYEQYF. The CDR3 DNA is TGTGCCAGCAGTTACTACCACAGGGACGGCATCTACGAGCAGTACTTC.